This section outlines one T cell receptor (beta chain) sequence together with its context. The entirety of the isolated RNA underwent reverse transcription, so expressed TCRB transcripts were sequenced. Naive, central memory and regulatory T cell samples produced a mean of roughly 3.8 million reads. Method: immunoSEQ multiplex PCR; TCRdb's copy keeps in-frame clones and lacks some. This table holds about half a million clones, around 10% found once. This record belongs to a study of beta chain features in type 1 diabetes. The CDR3 spans 17 residues. V was clipped by 5 bases and J by 6 bases, with 25 bases between them. From germline, CDR1 is MDHEN and CDR2 SYDVKM.

This receptor was obtained from a woman in her late teens or twenties in good health. The V and J genes are TRBV28 and TRBJ2-5; D perhaps matches TRBD2 (5 bases). The sample comprised naive CD4+ T cells from blood. Written as DNA, the CDR3 is TGTGCCAGCAGTGCGCCCGCCGCTCCGGGCAGGAGGCAGACCCAGTACTTC. This translates into CASSAPAAPGRRQTQYF.